The 18 T cell receptor beta chains reported below all come from one sample, sequenced in a study of cytomegalovirus exposure and HLA in healthy donors. TCRdb keeps only in-frame clones here, not all; method: immunoSEQ multiplex PCR. The table has about 56,000 clones, 93% seen once. The source material was PBMCs. Source of these receptors: a woman between 18 and 29 years old in good health and CMV-seropositive.

The V gene is TRBV9, the J gene TRBJ1-2, with 9 bases identical to TRBD1. V was pared by 4 bases and J by 4 bases, with 8 bases of the junction left unmatched. The CDR3 has 15 residues. Per germline, CDR1 SGDLS and CDR2 YYNGEE. The CDR3 spells CASSIRTGVFYGYTF. In nucleotides, the CDR3 is TGTGCCAGCAGCATACGGACAGGGGTGTTCTATGGCTACACCTTC.

The chain joins TRBV30 to TRBJ1-3; 7 bases agree with TRBD1. V trimming: 2 bases; J trimming: 0 bases; junction bases outside the gene matches: 4. This CDR3 is 15 amino acids long. CDR1 and CDR2 (germline): GTSNPN, SVGIG (reference sequence). This CDR3 is CAWSSSGGSGNTIYF. The CDR3 DNA reads TGTGCCTGGAGTAGTTCAGGGGGCTCTGGAAACACCATATATTTT. Full variable domain (missing parts from reference TRBV30 and TRBJ1-3): SQTIHQWPATLVQPVGSPLSLECTVEGTSNPNLYWYRQAAGRGLQLLFYSVGIGQISSEVPQNLSASRPQDRQFILSSKKLLLSDSGFYLCAWSSSGGSGNTIYFGEGSWLTVV.

The gene calls are TRBV28 and TRBJ2-7; the D is unclear. There are 12 residues in the CDR3. From germline, CDR1 is MDHEN and CDR2 SYDVKM. V lost 3 bases and J lost 3, with 6 bases in between. The DNA of the CDR3 is TGTGCCAGCAGTTTGTCCAGCTACGAGCAGTACTTC. Translation gives CASSLSSYEQYF.

The rearrangement joins TRBV10-3 to TRBJ2-3, with a weak D call TRBD2 (5 bases). This CDR3 is built from 12 residues. Trimming left V 9 bases short and J 2 bases short, with 9 bases between. Germline assignment: CDR1 ENHRY and CDR2 SYGVKD. The CDR3: CAIRGDTDTQYF. CDR3 nucleotide sequence: TGTGCCATACGGGGAGACACAGATACGCAGTATTTT.

This sequence joins TRBV10-3 and TRBJ2-7; 7 bases are a match to TRBD1. Germline assignment: CDR1 ENHRY and CDR2 SYGVKD. V was pared by 6 bases and J by 5 bases, with 4 bases of the junction left unmatched. The CDR3 sequence is 12 residues long. The CDR3 protein is CAISKTGNEQYF. For the CDR3, the DNA is TGTGCCATCAGCAAGACAGGGAACGAGCAGTACTTC.

V usage is TRBV4-3 and J usage is TRBJ1-6, with D tentatively TRBD1 (6 bases). Looked up from germline, CDR1 is LGHNA and CDR2 is YSLEER. The ends were cut back, 0 bases at V and 8 bases at J, with 11 bases in the middle. This CDR3 spans 15 amino acids. DNA for the CDR3: TGCGCCAGCAGCCAAGACAGCCAGGGGCATTCACCCCTCCACTTT. This translates into CASSQDSQGHSPLHF.

The V and J genes are TRBV27 and TRBJ2-7, with D unclear. Germline CDR1 MNHEY, CDR2 SMNVEV (reference sequence). The ends were cut back, 7 bases at V and 4 bases at J, with 5 bases in the middle. CDR3 length: 10 residues. DNA of the CDR3: TGTGCCAGCACCCATTACGAGCAGTACTTC. Its protein is CASTHYEQYF.

The chain joins TRBV27 to TRBJ2-7; 7 bases are a match to TRBD1. Losses at the gene ends were 6 bases for V and 5 bases for J; bases not matched to a gene: 10. Per germline, CDR1 MNHEY and CDR2 SMNVEV (reference sequence). CDR3 length equals 14 residues. The CDR3 is CASSRPGTVHEQYF. As DNA, the CDR3 is TGTGCCAGCAGCCGACCCGGGACAGTCCACGAGCAGTACTTC.

The chain carries TRBV14 and TRBJ1-2; TRBD1 matches at 9 bases. In germline, CDR1 is SGHDN, CDR2 FVKESK. This CDR3 spans 15 amino acids. With V trimmed by 3 bases and J by 4 bases, 6 bases remained unmatched. DNA for the CDR3: TGTGCCAGCAGCCAGACAGGGGGACCCTTCTATGGCTACACCTTC. Protein product: CASSQTGGPFYGYTF.

This CDR3 is CASSLSFGTDTQYF. The CDR3 DNA reads as TGTGCCAGCAGCTTATCCTTTGGCACAGATACGCAGTATTTT. V gene TRBV7-9 combines with J gene TRBJ2-3; the D is unclear. The CDR3 runs 14 residues. With 2 bases removed from V and 1 base from J, the gap between germline ends came to 7 bases. CDR1 SEHNR and CDR2 FQNEAQ come from the germline V gene (reference sequence).

The rearrangement links TRBV5-1 to TRBJ1-3; the match to TRBD1 covers 8 bases. The CDR3 totals 17 residues. Per germline, CDR1 SGHRS and CDR2 YFSETQ. J was trimmed by 0 bases and V by 3 bases; bases with no gene match: 8. CDR3: CASSSGQVSHSGNTIYF. CDR3 coding DNA: TGCGCCAGCAGCTCGGGACAGGTTTCACACTCTGGAAACACCATATATTTT.

The chain recombines TRBV5-4 with TRBJ1-1; 7 bases line up with TRBD1. The length of the CDR3 is 12 residues. V was pared by 4 bases and J by 10 bases, with 7 bases of the junction left unmatched. Germline-derived CDR1 and CDR2 are SGHNT and YYREEE (reference sequence). The DNA of the CDR3 is TGTGCCAGCAGCATTACAGGGGACTCAGCTTTCTTT. It is translated as CASSITGDSAFF.

The rearrangement uses TRBV10-3 and TRBJ1-5; TRBD1 is a possible D gene (5 bases). The CDR3 spans 12 residues. With 7 bases removed from V and 7 bases from J, the gap between germline ends came to 11 bases. Germline V lookup: CDR1 ENHRY, CDR2 SYGVKD. The CDR3 nucleotides are TGTGCCATCAACGGGGGTGACCAGCCCCAGCATTTT. Its translation is CAINGGDQPQHF.

The CDR3 region has the DNA TGTGCCAGTAGTATGCGTAGCGGGGGGGTGAGCACAGATACGCAGTATTTT. Amino acid sequence: CASSMRSGGVSTDTQYF. J is TRBJ2-3 and V is TRBV19, with 11 bases fitting TRBD2. In germline, CDR1 is LNHDA, CDR2 SQIVND (reference sequence). J was trimmed by 0 bases and V by 3 bases; bases with no gene match: 5. The CDR3 length is 17 residues.

The chain links TRBV19 to TRBJ2-1; 11 nucleotides line up with TRBD1. V lost 1 base to trimming and J lost 9 bases; unmatched junction nucleotides: 2. The CDR3 runs 14 residues. The germline CDR1 and CDR2 sequences are LNHDA and SQIVND (reference sequence). The DNA of the CDR3 is TGTGCCAGTAGTATAGCCGGGACAGGGGGTGAGCAGTTCTTC. This sequence encodes CASSIAGTGGEQFF.

This rearrangement joins TRBV5-1 to TRBJ2-3; 9 bases line up with TRBD1. There are 16 residues in the CDR3. Germline V gene sequence: CDR1 SGHRS, CDR2 YFSETQ. After removal of 2 bases from V and 2 bases from J, the junction contained 6 bases not matched to a gene. CDR3 sequence (DNA): TGCGCCAGCAGCTTATCCGGGACAGGGTCCACAGATACGCAGTATTTT. Translation gives CASSLSGTGSTDTQYF.

The V call is TRBV29-1, the J call TRBJ2-5, with TRBD1 matching 11 bases. This CDR3 has 15 amino acids. V shed 5 bases, J shed 3 bases, and the junction held 8 bases outside the gene matches. CDR1 is SQVTM and CDR2 is ANQGSEA in the germline V gene. The CDR3 loop reads CSVLRDRGLKETQYF. The CDR3 nucleotides read TGCAGCGTTCTCCGGGACAGGGGGTTAAAAGAGACCCAGTACTTC.

The chain joins TRBV2 to TRBJ1-4; the D is unclear. This CDR3 has 15 amino acids. Trimming took 7 bases from V and 4 from J, leaving 16 bases between them. The germline V gene encodes CDR1 SNHLY and CDR2 FYNNEI. Here the CDR3 DNA reads TGTGCCAGCACCGGGTTTGAAGGTCTTAATGAAAAACTGTTTTTT. It encodes CASTGFEGLNEKLFF.